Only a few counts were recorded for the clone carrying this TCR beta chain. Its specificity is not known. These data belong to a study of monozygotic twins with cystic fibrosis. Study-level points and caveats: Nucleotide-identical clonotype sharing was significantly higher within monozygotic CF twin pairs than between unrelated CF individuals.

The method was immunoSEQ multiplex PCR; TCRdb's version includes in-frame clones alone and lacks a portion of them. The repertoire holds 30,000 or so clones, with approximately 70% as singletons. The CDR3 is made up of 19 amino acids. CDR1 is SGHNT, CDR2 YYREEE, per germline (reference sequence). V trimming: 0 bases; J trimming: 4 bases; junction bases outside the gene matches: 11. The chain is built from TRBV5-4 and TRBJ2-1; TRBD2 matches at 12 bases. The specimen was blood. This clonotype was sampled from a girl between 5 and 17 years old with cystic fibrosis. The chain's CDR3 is CASSLALHTGLAGYNEQFF. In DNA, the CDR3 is TGTGCCAGCAGCTTGGCCTTGCACACAGGACTAGCGGGATACAATGAGCAGTTCTTC.